Presented here are 22 T cell receptor beta chains from one specimen sequenced in a study of control samples from healthy donors and cancer patients. Measured with immunoSEQ multiplex PCR; TCRdb has only the in-frame clones, and not every one. The table has tens of thousands of clones, more than 85% seen once. The specimen sequenced was PBMCs. The receptors were gathered from a man aged 40-49 years with colorectal cancer.

With respect to this clone: One end of the junction does not line up with germline, which may come from a read error. The V call is TRBV15, the J call TRBJ2-1, with TRBD1 matching over 10 bases. There are 16 residues in the CDR3. CDR1 and CDR2 from the germline V gene are LNHNV and YYDKDF (reference sequence). The CDR3 protein is CATSRAGTGAYNEQFF. The CDR3 DNA reads TGTGCCACCAGTAGAGCCGGGACAGGGGCATACAATGAGCAGTTCTTC.

V and J are TRBV2 and TRBJ1-2; a weak D match, TRBD1 (5 bases). Deletions cut 3 bases from V and 4 bases from J, with 12 bases between. Germline CDR1 and CDR2: SNHLY and FYNNEI. The CDR3 spans 14 residues. The CDR3 DNA reads TGTGCCAGCAGTGAGAGTCAGGGAGGCTATGGCTACACCTTC. It translates to CASSESQGGYGYTF.

The chain is built from TRBV19 and TRBJ1-2, with D possibly TRBD1 on 5 matching bases. Per the germline V gene, CDR1 is LNHDA and CDR2 is SQIVND (reference sequence). CDR3 length: 15 residues. V lost 0 bases, J lost 6 bases, and 14 bases lay in between. In DNA, the CDR3 is TGTGCCAGTAGTATAGAAGGGACCTTACCGCATGGCTACACCTTC. Protein: CASSIEGTLPHGYTF.

This clone was detected once. The genes are TRBV3-1 (or the pseudogene TRBV3-2) and TRBJ2-5; D uncertain. The V gene lost 7 bases and the J gene lost 5 bases, with 20 bases spanning the gap. Germline V gene sequence: CDR1 LGHDT, CDR2 YNNKEL (reference sequence). The CDR3 is made up of 15 amino acids. The CDR3 region has the DNA TGTGCCAGCAACCCCTCCCTAGGAGTTGGGGAGACCCAGTACTTC. Encoded protein: CASNPSLGVGETQYF.

J is TRBJ2-3 and V is TRBV10-1; D is unresolved. The CDR3 runs to 14 residues. The V gene's germline CDR1 is WNHNN and CDR2 SYGVQD (reference sequence). The V gene lost 0 bases and the J gene lost 7 bases, with 11 bases spanning the gap. The CDR3 nucleotides read TGCGCCAGCAGTGAGTCGATGGCCCGGTATACGCAGTATTTT. It encodes CASSESMARYTQYF.

The chain employs TRBV5-1 and TRBJ1-5; the D gene is possibly TRBD1 (6 bases). CDR1 is SGHRS, CDR2 YFSETQ, per germline. CDR3 length: 14 residues. Trimming shortened V by 4 bases and J by 3 bases, and 11 bases separated the two germline ends. The CDR3 DNA sequence: TGCGCCAGCAGCCCGGACAGTCCCAATCAGCCCCAGCATTTT. Protein: CASSPDSPNQPQHF.

CDR3 bases: TGTGCCAGCAGTTTGGATTGGGGGCCCCAGCATTTT. Its protein is CASSLDWGPQHF. V gene TRBV12-3 or TRBV12-4 combines with J gene TRBJ1-5; D call uncertain. Trimming removed 3 bases from V and 9 bases from J, with 9 bases in between. The CDR3 has 12 amino acids.

The chain is built from TRBV6-6 and TRBJ1-3, with TRBD1 as a possible D gene (6 bases). Trimming left V 7 bases short and J 8 bases short, with 18 bases between. CDR1 is MNHNY, CDR2 SVGAGI, per germline (reference sequence). CDR3 length: 14 residues. The CDR3 DNA is TGTGCCAGCATTGCTCTCCCCGGGGGCCACACCATATATTTT. Its protein product is CASIALPGGHTIYF.

This clone was seen just once. This chain connects TRBV30 to TRBJ1-1; maybe TRBD1 (5 bases). Trimming stripped 8 bases from V and 1 base from J, with 14 bases between. In germline, CDR1 is GTSNPN, CDR2 SVGIG (reference sequence). This CDR3 comprises 13 residues. The CDR3 protein is CAREEGRNTEAFF. For the CDR3, the DNA is TGTGCCCGAGAGGAGGGGCGGAACACTGAAGCTTTCTTT. The full variable domain, completed using reference TRBV30 and TRBJ1-1, is SQTIHQWPATLVQPVGSPLSLECTVEGTSNPNLYWYRQAAGRGLQLLFYSVGIGQISSEVPQNLSASRPQDRQFILSSKKLLLSDSGFYLCAREEGRNTEAFFGQGTRLTVV.

The chain combines TRBV7-9 with TRBJ1-4, with D uncertain. V was cut by 5 bases and J by 0 bases, with 7 bases left in between. CDR3 length: 14 residues. Looked up from germline, CDR1 is SEHNR and CDR2 is FQNEAQ (reference sequence). CDR3 sequence (DNA): TGTGCCAGCAGCCCCCGATCAACTAATGAAAAACTGTTTTTT. It codes for CASSPRSTNEKLFF.

This chain connects TRBV7-3 to TRBJ2-2; D is unclear. CDR1 is SGHTA, CDR2 FQGTGA, per germline. Deletions cut 4 bases from V and 2 bases from J, with 5 bases between. There are 13 residues in the CDR3. The CDR3 bases are TGTGCCAGCAGCTCCCCTAACACCGGGGAGCTGTTTTTT. The encoded protein is CASSSPNTGELFF.

The J gene is TRBJ2-1, the V gene TRBV6-2 or TRBV6-3; 9 bases match TRBD2. The CDR3 extends over 17 amino acids. V trimming: 6 bases; J trimming: 6 bases; junction bases outside the gene matches: 15. The germline gives CDR1 MNHEY, CDR2 SVGEGT. The CDR3 sequence: CASSRSSGVGDFNEQFF. The CDR3 region has the DNA TGTGCCAGCAGCCGCTCTAGCGGGGTAGGGGATTTCAATGAGCAGTTCTTC.

This sequence joins TRBV5-1 and TRBJ1-1, with D possibly TRBD1 on 5 matching bases. The CDR3 consists of 15 residues. The germline CDR1 and CDR2 sequences are SGHRS and YFSETQ. The V and J ends lost 0 bases and 1 base respectively, with 10 bases between them. The CDR3 DNA reads TGCGCCAGCAGCTTGGCCGGGAGGGGGAACACTGAAGCTTTCTTT. Amino acids: CASSLAGRGNTEAFF. The whole variable domain, remainder taken from reference TRBV5-1 and TRBJ1-1, is KAGVTQTPRYLIKTRGQQVTLSCSPISGHRSVSWYQQTPGQGLQFLFEYFSETQRNKGNFPGRFSGRQFSNSRSEMNVSTLELGDSALYLCASSLAGRGNTEAFFGQGTRLTVV.

The chain employs TRBV6-5 and TRBJ2-3; TRBD2 aligns across 9 bases. The CDR3 sequence is 15 residues long. J was trimmed by 5 bases and V by 8 bases; bases with no gene match: 11. Germline V CDR1 and CDR2: MNHEY, SVGAGI. This CDR3 reads CASVGVAGAGDTQYF. For the CDR3, the DNA is TGTGCCAGCGTTGGAGTAGCGGGGGCGGGAGATACGCAGTATTTT.

This clone was detected only a few times. The chain joins TRBV9 to TRBJ2-7, with no clear D. CDR1 and CDR2 from the germline V gene are SGDLS and YYNGEE. The CDR3 loop spans 15 amino acids. Trimming pared 0 bases from V and 0 bases from J, leaving 10 bases between. CDR3 in DNA: TGTGCCAGCAGCGTAGAGGCCCGGAGCTCCTACGAGCAGTACTTC. Its protein product is CASSVEARSSYEQYF. Full variable domain (rest looked up from reference TRBV9 and TRBJ2-7): DSGVTQTPKHLITATGQRVTLRCSPRSGDLSVYWYQQSLDQGLQFLIQYYNGEERAKGNILERFSAQQFPDLHSELNLSSLELGDSALYFCASSVEARSSYEQYFGPGTRLTVT.

A note on this clone: The sample holds other DNA sequences that translate to the same CDR3. The V gene is TRBV7-9, the J gene TRBJ2-5; D is possibly TRBD1 or TRBD2 (5 bases each). Trimming cost V 0 bases and J 4 bases, with 9 bases left between them. The CDR3 contains 14 residues. Germline CDR1 and CDR2: SEHNR and FQNEAQ (reference sequence). CDR3 in DNA: TGTGCCAGCAGCTTAGCCGGGGCCGGAGAGACCCAGTACTTC. Amino acid sequence: CASSLAGAGETQYF.

The chain joins TRBV7-3 to TRBJ2-5, with TRBD2 matching 10 bases. There are 14 residues in the CDR3. V trimming: 3 bases; J trimming: 5 bases; junction bases outside the gene matches: 3. Germline V lookup: CDR1 SGHTA, CDR2 FQGTGA. In DNA form, the CDR3 reads TGTGCCAGCAGCTTTTCAGCGGGAGGGGAGACCCAGTACTTC. It encodes CASSFSAGGETQYF. The variable domain in full, with the rest retrieved from reference TRBV7-3 and TRBJ2-5, is GAGVSQTPSNKVTEKGKYVELRCDPISGHTALYWYRQSLGQGPEFLIYFQGTGAADDSGLPNDRFFAVRPEGSVSTLKIQRTERGDSAVYLCASSFSAGGETQYFGPGTRLLVL.

The gene calls are TRBV7-9 and TRBJ1-1; 11 nucleotides align to TRBD1. V shed 4 bases and J 6 bases; nucleotides not matched to a gene: 7. This CDR3 contains 15 residues. Germline V gives CDR1 SEHNR, CDR2 FQNEAQ (reference sequence). The chain's CDR3 is CASSSWDRGKAEAFF. Written as DNA, the CDR3 is TGTGCCAGCAGCTCCTGGGACAGGGGGAAGGCTGAAGCTTTCTTT.

The chain employs TRBV15 and TRBJ1-1; no definite D call. Germline values: CDR1 LNHNV, CDR2 YYDKDF (reference sequence). The CDR3 totals 12 residues. Trimming left V 3 bases short and J 8 bases short, with 10 bases between. CDR3 loop: CATSRPPNEAFF. CDR3 bases: TGTGCCACCAGCAGGCCACCCAACGAAGCTTTCTTT.

The CDR3 nucleotides read TGCGCCAGCAGCTTTATGCTAGCGGGGGGCCAAGAGACCCAGTACTTC. Its translation is CASSFMLAGGQETQYF. The V gene is TRBV5-1, the J gene TRBJ2-5; 11 positions match TRBD2. The germline V gene has CDR1 SGHRS and CDR2 YFSETQ. Germline trimming cut 2 bases from V and 1 base from J; bases unmatched to any gene: 4. The CDR3 has 16 residues.

The chain combines TRBV6-1 with TRBJ2-3; D possibly matches TRBD1 or TRBD2 (6 bases each). CDR1 is MNHNS, CDR2 SASEGT, per germline. The CDR3 length is 18 residues. V was shortened by 4 bases and J by 2 bases, with 22 bases between the two germline ends. The CDR3 bases are TGTGCCAGCAGTGGAGGGGGGCGGGGCCGACCAGACACAGATACGCAGTATTTT. Encoded protein: CASSGGGRGRPDTDTQYF.

The V gene is TRBV20-1, the J gene TRBJ2-7; weak D call: TRBD1 (5 bases). Germline V lookup: CDR1 DFQATT, CDR2 SNEGSKA (reference sequence). Deletions cut 3 bases from V and 1 base from J, with 16 bases between. The CDR3 length is 15 residues. The CDR3 sequence: CSASISRVGSYEQYF. As DNA, the CDR3 is TGCAGTGCTAGTATTAGCAGGGTCGGATCCTACGAGCAGTACTTC.